What follows are 3 T cell receptor beta chains derived from one specimen sequenced in a study of OX40 agonist ivuxolimab in advanced cancers. TCRdb keeps only in-frame clones here, not all; method: immunoSEQ multiplex PCR. The table lists roughly 70,000 clones, approximately 88% of them singletons. Specimen: CD4+ or CD8+ T cells sorted from blood, collected in a trial of the OX40 agonist ivuxolimab. Receptors were obtained from an adult with an advanced solid tumor such as melanoma, head and neck, liver or kidney cancer.

This clone was seen a single time. V and J are TRBV6-1 and TRBJ1-6, with 8 bases matching TRBD1. CDR3 size: 13 residues. J was trimmed by 10 bases and V by 7 bases; bases with no gene match: 6. CDR1 is MNHNS and CDR2 is SASEGT in the germline V gene. The CDR3 here is CASIVTGDSPLHF. The CDR3 DNA reads as TGTGCCAGCATAGTGACAGGGGACTCACCCCTCCACTTT.

The chain has TRBV25-1 and TRBJ2-5; D remains unclear. Germline V gene sequence: CDR1 MGHDK, CDR2 SYGVNS. Trimming took off 0 bases at V and 0 bases at J, with 5 bases between the two ends. The length of the CDR3 is 14 residues. This chain's CDR3 is CASSEYGDQETQYF. DNA for the CDR3: TGTGCCAGCAGTGAATATGGGGACCAAGAGACCCAGTACTTC.

This sequence joins TRBV7-2 and TRBJ2-1; D remains unclear. Looked up from germline, CDR1 is SGHTA and CDR2 is FQGNSA. The CDR3 sequence is 11 residues long. V was cut by 3 bases and J by 4 bases, with 1 base left in between. CDR3 sequence: CASSFYNEQFF. The CDR3 bases are TGTGCCAGCAGCTTTTACAATGAGCAGTTCTTC.